This is a list of T cell receptor beta chains from one sample in a study of T cells in Graves' hyperthyroidism and ophthalmopathy. TCRdb re-called the multiplex PCR reads through MiXCR, storing one row per CDR3 protein. The profile covers roughly 580,000 distinct CDR3 sequences, with more than 11% appearing a single time and approximately 5.7% taken by the ten largest. Sequenced material: blood. Receptor source: a woman aged 30 to 39 with Graves' hyperthyroidism that later progressed to Graves' ophthalmopathy. Both conserved end residues are part of each CDR3.

v_call	j_call	cdr3_aa
TRBV6-2/TRBV6-3	TRBJ2-1	CASSYSGGSRRYNEQFF
TRBV2	TRBJ1-2	CAIVGHGYTF
TRBV18	TRBJ1-5	CASLGSQGTNQPQHF
TRBV3-1	TRBJ1-2	CASSLDSRYGYTF
TRBV3-1	TRBJ2-5	CASSPMTDRFGTQYF
TRBV2	TRBJ2-7	CASSPGTAGYEQYF
TRBV28	TRBJ2-1	CAILPKRGGPGEQFF
TRBV7-9	TRBJ2-2	CASSLLGLQGAGELFF
TRBV27	TRBJ2-2	CASYSFNKYTGELFF
TRBV2	TRBJ2-2	CASSEVGAAGELFF
TRBV24-1	TRBJ2-1	CATSDSLEMTSRDEQFF
TRBV7-9	TRBJ2-1	CASSSTLENEQFF
TRBV12-3/TRBV12-4	TRBJ2-5	CASSLTKGETQYF
TRBV29-1	TRBJ2-1	CSVEDLRRPQGEQFF
TRBV20-1	TRBJ2-7	CSARAGLLSYEQYF
TRBV2	TRBJ1-1	CASIKGGTTEAFF
TRBV5-6	TRBJ2-7	CASSLKTGSFFDEQYF
TRBV19	TRBJ2-2	CASSSIAVPTGELFF
TRBV12-3/TRBV12-4	TRBJ1-3	CASSFEGLGGNTIYF
TRBV7-2	TRBJ2-3	CASSLWGGGPDTQYF